These 20 T cell receptor beta chains originate from one sample sequenced in a study of T-cell memory formation after mild COVID-19. One entry per CDR3 protein, called by TCRdb with MiXCR from the 5' RACE reads. The repertoire holds 400,000 to 450,000 distinct CDR3 sequences, with approximately 19% as singletons. The source material was PBMCs or a T cell subset sorted from them (not recorded which). These receptor sequences come from a young man who had mild COVID-19 (a few samples of this study predate the infection). Cell type and time point are not known.

This clonotype has a handful of counts. The rearrangement links TRBV27 to TRBJ2-1; D is ambiguous. The CDR3 extends over 14 amino acids. V dropped 2 bases and J dropped 2 bases, with 7 bases sitting between them. The germline V gene encodes CDR1 MNHEY and CDR2 SMNVEV (reference sequence). The CDR3 here is CASSLTEAYNEQFF. In nucleotides, the CDR3 is TGTGCCAGCAGTTTAACTGAAGCCTACAATGAGCAGTTCTTC.

The chain links TRBV7-6 to TRBJ2-1, with a weak D call TRBD2 (5 bases). Trimming cost V 2 bases and J 6 bases, with 11 bases left between them. CDR1 SGHVS and CDR2 FNYEAQ come from the germline V gene. The CDR3 extends over 14 amino acids. In DNA form, the CDR3 reads TGTGCCAGCAGCTTACGGGGTACTGGCAATGAGCAGTTCTTC. It specifies CASSLRGTGNEQFF.

The chain couples TRBV4-1 to TRBJ2-2; 7 bases agree with TRBD2. The J segment lost 8 bases and the V segment lost 6 bases, leaving 9 bases of the junction unmatched. CDR3 length equals 14 residues. Germline CDR1 is MGHRA and CDR2 is YSYEKL. The CDR3 DNA reads as TGCGCCAGCAGGAATGGGAGGGATTATGGGGAGCTGTTTTTT. This codes for CASRNGRDYGELFF.

This clonotype was counted many times. The chain couples TRBV6-1 to TRBJ1-6; 8 bases fit TRBD1. From germline, CDR1 is MNHNS and CDR2 SASEGT. V was clipped by 6 bases and J by 7 bases; unmatched bases: 5. This CDR3 contains 14 residues. The CDR3 protein is CASSRDRSNSPLHF. CDR3 sequence (DNA): TGTGCCAGCAGCCGGGACAGGTCAAATTCACCCCTCCACTTT.

The chain uses TRBV6-2 or TRBV6-3 and TRBJ2-3, with D maybe TRBD2 (5 bases). The ends were cut back, 2 bases at V and 4 bases at J, with 10 bases in the middle. The CDR3 is made up of 14 amino acids. Germline lookup yields CDR1 MNHEY and CDR2 SVGEGT. The CDR3 nucleotides are TGTGCCAGCAGTTACGGCCTAGCCTCAGATACGCAGTATTTT. Its translation: CASSYGLASDTQYF.

This clonotype has just a few counts. The chain employs TRBV11-2 and TRBJ2-5; D may be TRBD1 or TRBD2 (5 bases each). V was pared by 7 bases and J by 5 bases, with 14 bases between. In germline, CDR1 is SGHAT, CDR2 FQNNGV. The CDR3 is 13 residues long. CDR3 region: CASMTTGGETQYF. CDR3 DNA sequence: TGTGCCAGCATGACTACAGGCGGGGAGACCCAGTACTTC.

This clonotype was seen a handful of times. The chain couples TRBV4-1 to TRBJ2-3; 7 positions agree with TRBD1. Germline V gene sequence: CDR1 MGHRA, CDR2 YSYEKL. The CDR3 is 15 amino acids. V trimming: 0 bases; J trimming: 5 bases; junction bases outside the gene matches: 5. The CDR3 region has the DNA TGCGCCAGCAGCCAAGAAGGGGGCACAGGAGATACGCAGTATTTT. Its protein is CASSQEGGTGDTQYF.

This clonotype has ten or more counts. V gene TRBV4-2 combines with J gene TRBJ1-2; weak D call: TRBD1 (5 bases). Germline values: CDR1 LGHNA, CDR2 YNFKEQ. V shed 2 bases and J shed 5 bases, with 18 bases lying between them. This CDR3 has 16 residues. Written as DNA, the CDR3 is TGTGCCAGCAGCCAACTCGACCCAGGGTTTGGGTATGGCTACACCTTC. Amino acids: CASSQLDPGFGYGYTF.

The chain employs TRBV6-5 and TRBJ2-2, with D tentatively TRBD2 (7 bases). The CDR3 is 17 amino acids. Germline V CDR1 and CDR2: MNHEY, SVGAGI. Trimming removed 0 bases from V and 3 bases from J, with 14 bases in between. The DNA of the CDR3 is TGTGCCAGCAGTTACTCGATAGGGGGGGCGGACACCGGGGAGCTGTTTTTT. As protein: CASSYSIGGADTGELFF.

With respect to this clonotype: A much larger clonotype is one base distant, so this may be a read error. J is TRBJ2-3 and V is TRBV5-1; 7 positions match TRBD2. The CDR3 spans 15 residues. The V gene's germline CDR1 is SGHRS and CDR2 YFSETQ. V shed 4 bases, J shed 5 bases, and the junction held 10 bases outside the gene matches. The CDR3: CASSHRDGGIDTQYF. The CDR3 DNA follows: TGCGCCAGCAGCCACCGGGACGGGGGGATAGATACGCAGTATTTT.

This clonotype was picked up a small number of times. V usage is TRBV18 and J usage is TRBJ2-1, with 7 nucleotides matching TRBD1. This CDR3 region has 14 residues. The germline V gene encodes CDR1 KGHSH and CDR2 LQKENI. After removal of 3 bases from V and 8 bases from J, the junction contained 7 bases not matched to a gene. CDR3 coding DNA: TGTGCCAGCTCACCCAGGACAGGTAGCGATGAGCAGTTCTTC. As protein: CASSPRTGSDEQFF.

This clonotype was counted a few times. The CDR3 nucleotides read TGTGCCAGCAGCTCCGGGGTTTGGAACACTGAAGCTTTCTTT. Translating gives CASSSGVWNTEAFF. The V and J genes are TRBV7-2 and TRBJ1-1, with no clear D. Trimming shortened V by 4 bases and J by 1 base, and 10 bases separated the two germline ends. Germline lookup yields CDR1 SGHTA and CDR2 FQGNSA. The CDR3 consists of 14 residues.

This clonotype was counted a few times. The chain couples TRBV6-5 to TRBJ2-3; 8 bases align to TRBD2. The CDR3 is 14 residues long. The V gene end was trimmed by 8 bases and the J gene end by 2 bases; junction bases not matched to a gene: 6. Looked up from germline, CDR1 is MNHEY and CDR2 is SVGAGI. CDR3 region: CASGLAGHTDTQYF. The CDR3 bases are TGTGCCAGCGGCCTAGCGGGTCACACAGATACGCAGTATTTT.

The chain uses TRBV7-9 and TRBJ1-5, with 8 bases lining up with TRBD1. Germline values: CDR1 SEHNR, CDR2 FQNEAQ (reference sequence). With V trimmed by 3 bases and J by 10 bases, 8 bases remained unmatched. This CDR3 region has 14 residues. CDR3 in DNA: TGTGCCAGCAGCTTCCAGGGGGCCCAGGGTCCCCAGCATTTT. This sequence encodes CASSFQGAQGPQHF.

This clonotype was counted between two and nine times. The chain has TRBV12-3 or TRBV12-4 and TRBJ1-2; 10 bases align to TRBD1. Trimming took 5 bases from V and 5 from J; bases not matched to a gene: 11. The CDR3 extends over 16 amino acids. CDR3 coding DNA: TGTGCCAGCAGTAAATACGAACCGGGACAGGGGTATGGCTACACCTTC. Translated, it gives CASSKYEPGQGYGYTF.

V is TRBV6-6 and J is TRBJ1-1; D may be TRBD1 (6 bases). V was pared by 2 bases and J by 8 bases, with 15 bases between. The V gene's germline CDR1 is MNHNY and CDR2 SVGAGI (reference sequence). This CDR3 comprises 14 residues. The DNA for the CDR3 is TGTGCCAGCAGTTACCCCGGGGGCGGTGTAGAAGCTTTCTTT. It specifies CASSYPGGGVEAFF.

This clonotype was picked up a small number of times. The V and J genes are TRBV6-2 or TRBV6-3 and TRBJ1-6; D call uncertain. Trimming stripped 2 bases from V and 4 bases from J, with 15 bases between. CDR3 length: 17 residues. Germline CDR1 and CDR2: MNHEY and SVGEGT. As DNA, the CDR3 is TGTGCCAGCAGTTACGAAACCGCCGGAACTTATAATTCACCCCTCCACTTT. Translated, it gives CASSYETAGTYNSPLHF.

This clonotype was seen a handful of times. V and J are TRBV7-9 and TRBJ2-1; TRBD2 might be the D (5 bases). CDR3 size: 15 residues. Germline CDR1 reads SEHNR; CDR2 reads FQNEAQ (reference sequence). Trimming cost V 2 bases and J 6 bases, with 14 bases left between them. The CDR3 here is CASSLSSRAINEQFF. The CDR3 DNA reads TGTGCCAGCAGCTTAAGTTCGCGGGCGATCAATGAGCAGTTCTTC.

The chain links TRBV12-3 or TRBV12-4 to TRBJ1-3; D not resolved. Between the trimmed V and J ends, which lost 6 bases and 0 bases, there was a span of 15 bases. This CDR3 is 16 amino acids long. The CDR3 sequence: CASSSTSKSSGNTIYF. CDR3 nucleotides: TGTGCCAGCAGCTCTACATCCAAGAGCTCTGGAAACACCATATATTTT.

The V and J genes are TRBV24-1 and TRBJ2-7; weak D call: TRBD2 (5 bases). This CDR3 is built from 11 residues. V gave up 8 bases and J gave up 6 bases, with 10 bases separating them. Germline V CDR1 and CDR2: KGHDR, SFDVKD. CDR3 bases: TGTGCCACCAACGGGGAGCTCGAGCAGTACTTC. Translating gives CATNGELEQYF.